The rows below give T cell receptor beta chains drawn from one sample of a study of blood T cell repertoires in COVID-19. Clones were read by immunoSEQ multiplex PCR, and TCRdb kept only the in-frame ones, dropping some. The sample shows 390,000 or so clones, approximately 87% of them seen only once. Sequencing was performed on PBMCs or T cells enriched from blood (not recorded which). All receptors derive from a woman in her forties or fifties who had recovered from COVID-19. CDR3s include the opening cysteine and the closing phenylalanine or tryptophan. The D gene is left open where the match is weak. The size of a clone is reported for some rows only, either as once, few or many, or as a class for expanded clones.

clone_size j_call d_call v_call cdr3_nt cdr3_aa
. TRBJ2-3 TRBD1 TRBV5-1 TGCGCCAGCAGCACAGGACAGGGGAAAGATACGCAGTATTTT CASSTGQGKDTQYF
. TRBJ2-2 . TRBV5-1 TGCGCCAGCAGCTTGGCCGGAGGCACAAACACCGGGGAGCTGTTTTTT CASSLAGGTNTGELFF
once TRBJ2-5 TRBD2 TRBV20-1 TGCAGTGCTAGTCGGCGTAGCGGGGGGACCCGGGAGACCCAGTACTTC CSASRRSGGTRETQYF
. TRBJ1-6 . TRBV15 TGTGCCACCAGCAGAGTGGGCAGCTATAATTCACCCCTCCACTTT CATSRVGSYNSPLHF
. TRBJ2-5 TRBD2 TRBV7-2 TGTGCCAGCAGCGAGAGCGGGGGCCTCTCGAACCTAGACTTC CASSESGGLSNLDF
. TRBJ2-7 TRBD1 TRBV3-1/TRBV3-2 TGTGCCAGCAGCCAAGAAACAGGGGGACAGTACGAGCAGTACTTC CASSQETGGQYEQYF
once TRBJ2-1 . TRBV19 TGTGCCATTATCCCCGGTACCAGGACTCTTCAGGAAGCATCCTACAATGAGCAGTTCTTC CAIIPGTRTLQEASYNEQFF
. TRBJ2-1 TRBD1 TRBV19 TGTGCCAGCCGGGACAGTTCATACAATGAGCAGTTCTTC CASRDSSYNEQFF
once TRBJ1-1 TRBD1 TRBV18 TGTGCCAGCTCACCCTTAGACAGGGGAGACTCGGGCACTGAAGCTTTCTTT CASSPLDRGDSGTEAFF
. TRBJ1-1 TRBD1 TRBV19 TGTGCCAGTAGTCTCCGGACAGGGATGAACACTGAAGCTTTCTTT CASSLRTGMNTEAFF
. TRBJ1-5 . TRBV3-1/TRBV3-2 TGTGCCAGCAGCCCCCGGGGGGGCAATCAGCCCCAGCATTTT CASSPRGGNQPQHF
. TRBJ2-1 . TRBV19 TGTGCCAGTAGTTTAGGACAGAGCTCCTACAATGAGCAGTTCTTC CASSLGQSSYNEQFF
few TRBJ2-7 TRBD2 TRBV7-6 TGTGCCAGCAGCACCGGGACTAGCGGTTACGAGCAGTACTTC CASSTGTSGYEQYF
once TRBJ1-2 TRBD1 TRBV28 TGTGCCAGCAGGCTGGGCACAGGGGGAATTTCTGCTGGCTACACCTTC CASRLGTGGISAGYTF
. TRBJ1-1 . TRBV19 TGTGCCACTAGGCAGGGGAGAACTGAAGCTTTCTTT CATRQGRTEAFF
. TRBJ2-7 TRBD1 TRBV6-1 TGTGCCAGCAGTGACGGGACAGTCCCCTACGAGCAGTACTTC CASSDGTVPYEQYF
. TRBJ1-4 . TRBV11-2 TGTGCCAGCAGCAGAAATGCTGGGACACAATATGAAAAACTGTTTTTT CASSRNAGTQYEKLFF
. TRBJ1-6 . TRBV7-9 TGTGCCAGCAGCTTCGGGTCTATAGCTTCTGCAAATTCACCCCTCCACTTT CASSFGSIASANSPLHF
. TRBJ2-2 TRBD2 TRBV18 TGTGCCAGCTCACCACAGCCTAGCGGGGGTTCGGAGCTGTTTTTT CASSPQPSGGSELFF
. TRBJ2-1 TRBD2 TRBV14 TGTGCCAGCAGCCAGAGACTAGCGGGGGAGTCCTACAATGAGCAGTTCTTC CASSQRLAGESYNEQFF
few TRBJ2-2 . TRBV4-1 TGCGCCAGCAGCCACCAGATTAGTAGGGGGACCGGGGAGCTGTTTTTT CASSHQISRGTGELFF
. TRBJ2-2 . TRBV6-5 TGTGCCAGCAGCCGGGGAGCTCACCCCGGGGAGCTGTTTTTT CASSRGAHPGELFF
. TRBJ1-2 . TRBV7-9 TGTGCCAGCAGCCGGACGGGGGATTATGGCTACACCTTC CASSRTGDYGYTF
. TRBJ2-3 . TRBV11-2 TGTGCCAGCAGGCCGCCGGGACACCGGTCGGATACGCAGTATTTT CASRPPGHRSDTQYF
. TRBJ1-2 TRBD1 TRBV19 TGTGCCAGTAGCCCGAGGGACAGGGGTTTCGATTGTGGCTACACCTTC CASSPRDRGFDCGYTF
few TRBJ1-6 TRBD1 TRBV28 TGTGCCAGCAGCTTCCCAGGGGGCGATAATTCACCCCTCCACTTT CASSFPGGDNSPLHF
few TRBJ2-7 . TRBV30 TGTGCCTGGAGGGTTGACAGGAGGCAGTACTTC CAWRVDRRQYF
. TRBJ1-4 . TRBV4-1 TGCGCCAGCAGCCATCCAGGGGTTGGAGAAAAACTGTTTTTT CASSHPGVGEKLFF
. TRBJ2-6 . TRBV6-1 TGTGCCAGCAGTGATATCCGTAGCCTGGCTTCTGGGGCCAACGTCCTGACTTTC CASSDIRSLASGANVLTF
. TRBJ1-4 . TRBV7-9 TGTGCCAGCAGCCCATCGGGTAGGGAAAAACTGTTTTTT CASSPSGREKLFF
. TRBJ2-3 . TRBV5-8 TGTGCCAGCAGCTTCTTAAATCTACAGGGCGGCACAGATACGCAGTATTTT CASSFLNLQGGTDTQYF